This entry lists 7 T cell receptor beta chains sequenced from one sample in a study of blood T cell repertoires in COVID-19. Libraries were prepared by immunoSEQ multiplex PCR; TCRdb keeps only in-frame clonotypes and omits some of them. The sample gives around 93,000 clones, 82% of which show up once; 18% is in the top ten. The sample consisted of peripheral blood. Every receptor here comes from a man at least 80 years old with acute or convalescent COVID-19.

The chain links TRBV27 to TRBJ2-6; a possible D gene is TRBD1 (5 bases). Germline V lookup: CDR1 MNHEY, CDR2 SMNVEV (reference sequence). The CDR3 sequence is 18 residues long. Trimming shortened V by 3 bases and J by 0 bases, and 15 bases separated the two germline ends. The DNA for the CDR3 is TGTGCCAGCAGTTTTTCCGGGCAGGGCTACTCTGGGGCCAACGTCCTGACTTTC. Translation: CASSFSGQGYSGANVLTF.

This CDR3 is CASSPQGGGQETQYF. CDR3 DNA sequence: TGTGCCAGCAGTCCACAGGGAGGGGGGCAAGAGACCCAGTACTTC. The rearrangement joins TRBV6-1 to TRBJ2-5; D is perhaps TRBD2 (7 bases). Germline assignment: CDR1 MNHNS and CDR2 SASEGT. The V end was cut by 5 bases, the J end by 2 bases, with 15 bases between. The CDR3 has 15 amino acids.

The chain couples TRBV6-5 to TRBJ1-5; no firm D call. V lost 3 bases and J lost 4, with 10 bases in between. The CDR3 is made up of 14 amino acids. The germline gives CDR1 MNHEY, CDR2 SVGAGI. In DNA, the CDR3 is TGTGCCAGCAGTTATTCCAAATCAAATCAGCCCCAGCATTTT. Translating it yields CASSYSKSNQPQHF.

The chain uses TRBV24-1 and TRBJ1-5, with D unclear. With 2 bases removed from V and 4 bases from J, the gap between germline ends came to 5 bases. Germline V gene lookup returns CDR1 KGHDR and CDR2 SFDVKD. This CDR3 is 13 amino acids long. The chain's CDR3 is CATSDSGNQPQHF. CDR3 nucleotides: TGTGCCACCAGTGATTCAGGTAATCAGCCCCAGCATTTT.

The chain links TRBV30 to TRBJ2-1; 9 nucleotides line up with TRBD2. This CDR3 contains 20 residues. The junction had 15 bases not matched to a gene; V was cut back by 0 bases and J by 0 bases. CDR1 GTSNPN and CDR2 SVGIG come from the germline V gene (reference sequence). In DNA, the CDR3 is TGTGCCTGGAGTGTACTACGGAGCGGGGGGCTTAAAAGCTCCTACAATGAGCAGTTCTTC. Translating it yields CAWSVLRSGGLKSSYNEQFF.

The chain combines TRBV24-1 with TRBJ2-7; TRBD2 aligns across 7 bases. Germline trimming cut 2 bases from V and 5 bases from J; bases unmatched to any gene: 2. CDR1 KGHDR and CDR2 SFDVKD come from the germline V gene. The CDR3 is 13 residues long. For the CDR3, the DNA is TGTGCCACCAGTGATTGGGCGGGAGACGAGCAGTACTTC. Residues: CATSDWAGDEQYF.

The DNA of the CDR3 is TGTGCCAGCTTATCAAGCTATGGAAACACCATATATTTT. Translation gives CASLSSYGNTIYF. This chain uses TRBV27 with TRBJ1-3; D gene uncertain. CDR3 size: 13 residues. V was clipped by 8 bases and J by 3 bases, with 11 bases between them. Germline CDR1 MNHEY, CDR2 SMNVEV (reference sequence).